This entry lists 14 T cell receptor beta chains sequenced from one sample in a study of T cell responses to AZD1222 COVID-19 vaccine. Sequencing used immunoSEQ multiplex PCR; TCRdb keeps in-frame clones, though not all of them. This sample has some 130,000 clones, with 80% to 90% found just once. The material sequenced was peripheral blood, taken 28 days after the second AZD1222 dose. These receptors came from an adult who received the AZD1222 COVID-19 vaccine.

As concerns this clone: The sample has other DNA sequences that encode this CDR3 too. The chain carries TRBV2 and TRBJ1-5; no firm D call. The germline CDR1 and CDR2 sequences are SNHLY and FYNNEI. Trimming shortened V by 3 bases and J by 4 bases, and 7 bases separated the two germline ends. The CDR3 has 13 amino acids. The chain's CDR3 is CASSDEGNQPQHF. The CDR3 coding sequence is TGTGCCAGCAGTGACGAGGGTAATCAGCCCCAGCATTTT.

V and J are TRBV13 and TRBJ1-2; the D is unclear. This CDR3 comprises 14 residues. V was trimmed by 2 bases and J by 3 bases, leaving 10 bases between them. Per the germline V gene, CDR1 is PRHDT and CDR2 is FYEKMQ (reference sequence). This CDR3 is CASSLPGADYGYTF. CDR3 DNA sequence: TGTGCCAGCAGCTTACCCGGAGCGGACTATGGCTACACCTTC.

The J gene is TRBJ2-1, the V gene TRBV20-1; 8 bases match TRBD2. CDR3 length: 15 residues. Germline loops: CDR1 DFQATT, CDR2 SNEGSKA (reference sequence). The junction had 4 bases not matched to a gene; V was cut back by 3 bases and J by 0 bases. In nucleotides, the CDR3 is TGCAGTGCTAGTGGAGGACTAGCCTCCTACAATGAGCAGTTCTTC. Translation: CSASGGLASYNEQFF.

This chain joins TRBV6-6 and TRBJ1-1, with 8 bases lining up with TRBD1. V gave up 6 bases and J gave up 4 bases; unmatched junction bases: 7. The CDR3 spans 14 residues. The germline V gene encodes CDR1 MNHNY and CDR2 SVGAGI (reference sequence). DNA for the CDR3: TGTGCCAGCAGGGCAGGGGGCGAGGGCACTGAAGCTTTCTTT. Residues: CASRAGGEGTEAFF.

CDR3 region: CASSQGQGGNQPQHF. The CDR3 nucleotides read TGTGCCAGCAGCCAAGGACAGGGTGGCAATCAGCCCCAGCATTTT. The chain is built from TRBV4-2 and TRBJ1-5, with TRBD1 identical over 7 bases. Trimming cost V 1 base and J 2 bases; bases outside gene matches: 2. Germline-derived CDR1 and CDR2 are LGHNA and YNFKEQ. The CDR3 is 15 residues long.

The V gene is TRBV7-3, the J gene TRBJ2-3; 7 bases match TRBD2. V lost 6 bases, J lost 6 bases, and 9 bases stayed unmatched. There are 14 residues in the CDR3. Germline CDR1 SGHTA, CDR2 FQGTGA. CDR3 nucleotides: TGTGCCAGCAGTCAAACGGGGGGTTCGGATACGCAGTATTTT. Its protein is CASSQTGGSDTQYF.

In the case of this clone: This specimen includes other DNA sequences encoding the same CDR3. The chain is built from TRBV5-1 and TRBJ1-2; 8 bases agree with TRBD1. The CDR3 is made up of 12 amino acids. From germline, CDR1 is SGHRS and CDR2 YFSETQ. After removal of 4 bases from V and 6 bases from J, the junction contained 2 bases not matched to a gene. The CDR3 region has the DNA TGCGCCAGCAGCCCGGACAGGGATGGCTACACCTTC. The encoded protein is CASSPDRDGYTF. Based on the CDR3 plus reference TRBV5-1 and TRBJ1-2, the full variable domain is KAGVTQTPRYLIKTRGQQVTLSCSPISGHRSVSWYQQTPGQGLQFLFEYFSETQRNKGNFPGRFSGRQFSNSRSEMNVSTLELGDSALYLCASSPDRDGYTFGSGTRLTVV.

The DNA of the CDR3 is TGTGCCAGCAGCCGGTTGCCCGACCCATACTATGGCTACACCTTC. This encodes CASSRLPDPYYGYTF. V is TRBV14 and J is TRBJ1-2; D unresolved. This CDR3 is built from 15 residues. The germline gives CDR1 SGHDN, CDR2 FVKESK. Trimming took off 4 bases at V and 3 bases at J, with 15 bases between the two ends.

This chain joins TRBV9 and TRBJ1-5; 7 bases align to TRBD1. The CDR3 contains 15 residues. The V gene's germline CDR1 is SGDLS and CDR2 YYNGEE. V lost 0 bases, J lost 0 bases, and 0 bases stayed unmatched. As DNA, the CDR3 is TGTGCCAGCAGCGTAGGACAGGGTAGCAATCAGCCCCAGCATTTT. Its translation is CASSVGQGSNQPQHF.

This chain uses TRBV10-3 with TRBJ2-5, with TRBD2 matching 15 bases. Germline V lookup: CDR1 ENHRY, CDR2 SYGVKD. This CDR3 spans 16 amino acids. The J segment lost 4 bases and the V segment lost 6 bases, leaving 6 bases of the junction unmatched. CDR3 sequence: CAIRGTSGGLGETQYF. In DNA form, the CDR3 reads TGTGCCATCAGAGGGACTAGCGGGGGGTTAGGAGAGACCCAGTACTTC.

This clone occurred once. The chain carries TRBV11-2 and TRBJ1-1; TRBD1 is a possible D gene (6 bases). The V and J ends lost 3 bases and 1 base respectively, with 12 bases between them. This CDR3 is built from 15 residues. Germline CDR1 and CDR2: SGHAT and FQNNGV. The CDR3 loop reads CASSFIGGANTEAFF. CDR3 coding DNA: TGTGCCAGCAGCTTTATTGGGGGGGCGAACACTGAAGCTTTCTTT.

Only one count was recorded for this clone. The chain carries TRBV7-2 and TRBJ1-3, with D tentatively TRBD1 (6 bases). Germline-derived CDR1 and CDR2 are SGHTA and FQGNSA. The CDR3 is 14 amino acids. The V and J ends lost 7 bases and 0 bases respectively, with 10 bases between them. For the CDR3, the DNA is TGTGCCAGCATCCCACAGGGCTCTGGAAACACCATATATTTT. This encodes CASIPQGSGNTIYF.

The rearrangement uses TRBV2 and TRBJ1-1; the D gene is possibly TRBD1 (6 bases). Trimming removed 5 bases at V and 6 bases at J, with 16 bases between. Germline V gives CDR1 SNHLY, CDR2 FYNNEI. CDR3 length equals 14 residues. The CDR3 region is CASSLQGSGAEAFF. CDR3 nucleotide sequence: TGTGCCAGCAGTTTACAGGGATCGGGGGCTGAAGCTTTCTTT.

The chain recombines TRBV6-5 with TRBJ1-5; 8 positions agree with TRBD1. The germline gives CDR1 MNHEY, CDR2 SVGAGI. V lost 8 bases, J lost 3 bases, and 9 bases stayed unmatched. The CDR3 length is 15 residues. The CDR3 sequence: CASLGSRGHNQPQHF. DNA of the CDR3: TGTGCCAGCCTAGGGAGCAGGGGGCACAATCAGCCCCAGCATTTT.